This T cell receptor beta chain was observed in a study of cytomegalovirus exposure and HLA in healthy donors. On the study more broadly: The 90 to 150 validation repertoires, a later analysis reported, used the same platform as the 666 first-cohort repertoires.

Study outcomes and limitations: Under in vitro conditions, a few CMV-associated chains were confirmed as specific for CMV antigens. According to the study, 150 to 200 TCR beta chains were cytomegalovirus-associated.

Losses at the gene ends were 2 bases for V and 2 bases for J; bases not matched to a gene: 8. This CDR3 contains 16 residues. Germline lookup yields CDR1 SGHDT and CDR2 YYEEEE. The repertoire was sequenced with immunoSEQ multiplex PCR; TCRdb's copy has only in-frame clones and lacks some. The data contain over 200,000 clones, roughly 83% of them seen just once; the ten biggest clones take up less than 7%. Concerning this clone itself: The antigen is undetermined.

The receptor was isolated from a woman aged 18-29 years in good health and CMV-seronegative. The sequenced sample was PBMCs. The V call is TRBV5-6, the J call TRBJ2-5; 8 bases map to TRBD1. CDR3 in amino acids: CASSLRQGPTQETQYF. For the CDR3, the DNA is TGTGCCAGCAGCTTAAGACAGGGGCCAACACAAGAGACCCAGTACTTC.